A single TCR beta chain is shown here with its context. This clone was detected a few times. Its recognized antigen is unknown. Base quality data are lacking; no much larger clone is found one base away. These data are taken from a study of beta chain features in type 1 diabetes listed by TCRdb under 2018. Concerning the study at large: Patients and healthy donors did not differ in mean age, gender distribution, total cell number or subset yield. A total of around 110,000,000 sorted cells were examined across all samples, and a strong correlation was observed between cell number per subset and RNA yield. In the study, recently diagnosed type 1 diabetes patients and matched healthy donors were compared on the TCRB repertoires of their sorted circulating CD4+ T cell subsets. Naive and central memory subsets were obtained from all 30 or so donors, but regulatory and stem cell-like memory subsets were isolated from only 8 patients and roughly eight healthy donors. What the authors observed across the whole study: Because the HLA sub-analyses included only small numbers of individuals, any influence of HLA type on TCRB rearrangement was left unresolved. A moderate but significant shortening of TCRB CDR3 length was observed in type 1 diabetes patients in all four CD4+ subsets. Naive, central memory and regulatory TCRB repertoires appeared to be more alike among patients than among healthy donors. Because cDNA was sequenced instead of genomic DNA, highly expressing activated cells could be over-represented, though the groups showed no difference in activation or CD3 levels. At VDJ recombination sites, patients with type 1 diabetes made fewer insertions and deleted more nucleotides, a pattern implying thymic rearrangement abnormalities. PCR may preferentially amplify shorter templates, but because patient and control samples were amplified and corrected together, any resulting skew would affect both groups equally.

The entire amount of isolated RNA was reverse transcribed using the High Capacity cDNA Reverse Transcription Kit, so the sequenced TCRB transcripts were expressed ones. Deep immunoSEQ sequencing was applied to naive, central memory and regulatory T cell samples, giving an average of around 3.8 million total reads per sample. After sorted cells were lysed in RLT buffer, RNA was extracted with DNase-treated RNeasy Micro or Mini kits, with the choice depending on cell number. Each cell subset was processed separately to prevent cross-contamination, with patient and healthy donor samples processed together. The immunoSEQ multiplex PCR was used to amplify TCRB sequences from cDNA, generating 87-bp fragments that spanned the CDR3 region. Amplicons were sequenced on the Illumina HiSeq platform. The authors' pipeline ran thus. Synthetic template baselines were used to correct PCR bias computationally, reads within Hamming distance 2 were collapsed, and singletons that could not be merged were discarded. Reads were aligned against IMGT to assign V, D and J genes, CDR3 length and insertions or deletions at six rearrangement sites. Clonotype counts were normalized to sorted cell number within each subset before computing true diversity and Gini coefficients with the tcR R package. The overlap coefficient, calculated on TCRB nucleotide sequences, was used to measure repertoire sharing. Out-of-frame TCRB sequences from naive cells were analyzed as a proxy for the pre-selection repertoire. The clones in this table, taken by TCRdb from immuneACCESS, are in-frame only. Not every clone is retained; where verified, under half of the shortfall comes from an unresolved V gene, and the cause of the rest is unknown. The V and J calls and the clone size are those of that table, but D and trimming were determined from the DNA. This sample is represented by over 600,000 clones; over 10% of them were singletons. The ten most abundant clones make up more than 0.09% of the sample.

The CDR3 starts with the cysteine, ends with the phenylalanine, and has 15 residues. Only CDR3 DNA remains: 45 bases, in frame from the first base. Reading the germline V gene gives CDR1 SGHRS and CDR2 YFSETQ. Trimming takes 0 bases from V and 2 bases from J, and the germline ends sit 8 bases apart. Each donor gave one peripheral blood draw, about 110 mL on average, collected into heparinised tubes. A BD FACSAria II was used to sort naive, central memory, regulatory and stem cell-like memory CD4+ T cells with a panel that included CD45RO, CCR7, CD25, CD127, CD95 and CD27. Every sorted population had a purity above 95%. PBMCs were isolated immediately by Lymphoprep density gradient centrifugation and stained directly without culture. So that batch effects would be minimized, each experiment stained and sorted samples in pairs, pairing one healthy donor with one patient.

Here the chain combines TRBV5-1 and TRBJ2-2, with TRBD2 as a weak D call on 5 bases. The sequencing input was naive CD4+ T cells from blood. The cell subset or site label on this specimen signifies: true naive CD4+ T cells. The clonotype was recovered from a young man with type 1 diabetes. The nucleotides are TGCGCCAGCAGCTTGGTGGAGGTCAACACCGGGGAGCTGTTTTTT. This translates into CASSLVEVNTGELFF. With all but the CDR3 taken from the reference TRBV5-1 and TRBJ2-2 genes, the full variable domain is: KAGVTQTPRYLIKTRGQQVTLSCSPISGHRSVSWYQQTPGQGLQFLFEYFSETQRNKGNFPGRFSGRQFSNSRSEMNVSTLELGDSALYLCASSLVEVNTGELFFGEGSRLTVL.